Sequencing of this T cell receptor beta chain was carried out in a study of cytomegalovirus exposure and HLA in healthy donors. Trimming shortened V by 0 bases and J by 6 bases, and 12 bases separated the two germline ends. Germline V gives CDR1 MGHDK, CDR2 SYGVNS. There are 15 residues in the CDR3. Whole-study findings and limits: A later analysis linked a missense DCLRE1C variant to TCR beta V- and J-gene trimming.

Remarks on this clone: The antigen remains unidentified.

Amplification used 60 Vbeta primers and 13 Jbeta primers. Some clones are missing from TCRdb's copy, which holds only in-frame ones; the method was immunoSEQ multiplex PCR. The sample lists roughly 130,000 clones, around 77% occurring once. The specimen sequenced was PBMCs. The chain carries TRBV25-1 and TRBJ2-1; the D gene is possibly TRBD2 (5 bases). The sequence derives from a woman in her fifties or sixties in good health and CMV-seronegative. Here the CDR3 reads CASSEYTLGGNEQFF. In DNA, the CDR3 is TGTGCCAGCAGTGAATATACCCTAGGAGGCAATGAGCAGTTCTTC.